The rows below give T cell receptor beta chains drawn from one sample of a study of T cells in Graves' hyperthyroidism and ophthalmopathy. TCRdb re-derived calls from the multiplex PCR reads in MiXCR, one entry per CDR3 protein. Found here are 490,000 or so distinct CDR3 sequences, 22% of them singletons; the top ten hold around 54%. The sample taken for sequencing was blood. These receptors were collected from a woman aged 70-85 years with Graves' ophthalmopathy. CDR3s include the opening cysteine and the closing phenylalanine or tryptophan. D genes are given only for firm matches. Part of the rows lack a size; the others show once, few, many or a class for expanded clones.

d_call: TRBD1; v_call: TRBV6-1; clone_size: many; cdr3_length: 13; j_call: TRBJ1-2; cdr3_aa: CASRRGQGSGYTF; cdr3_nt: TGTGCCAGCAGGCGGGGACAGGGTTCTGGCTACACCTTC
d_call: NA; v_call: TRBV9; clone_size: once; cdr3_length: 13; j_call: TRBJ2-2; cdr3_aa: CASSVTGIGELFF; cdr3_nt: TGTGCCAGCAGCGTTACAGGGATCGGGGAGCTGTTTTTT
d_call: NA; v_call: TRBV12-3/TRBV12-4; clone_size: NA; cdr3_length: 14; j_call: TRBJ1-3; cdr3_aa: CASRISDSGNTIYF; cdr3_nt: TGTGCCAGCCGAATTAGTGACTCTGGAAACACCATATATTTT
d_call: NA; v_call: TRBV18; clone_size: NA; cdr3_length: 16; j_call: TRBJ1-1; cdr3_aa: CASSPTQGSPNTEAFF; cdr3_nt: TGTGCCAGCTCACCTACCCAGGGGTCCCCCAACACTGAAGCTTTCTTT
d_call: NA; v_call: TRBV19; clone_size: many; cdr3_length: 13; j_call: TRBJ2-2; cdr3_aa: CASGDVNTGELFF; cdr3_nt: TGTGCCAGTGGGGACGTGAACACCGGGGAGCTGTTTTTT
d_call: NA; v_call: TRBV30; clone_size: many; cdr3_length: 14; j_call: TRBJ1-1; cdr3_aa: CAWSSALKGTEAFF; cdr3_nt: TGTGCCTGGAGTTCGGCACTAAAGGGCACTGAAGCTTTCTTT
d_call: TRBD2; v_call: TRBV30; clone_size: NA; cdr3_length: 16; j_call: TRBJ2-7; cdr3_aa: CAWSPGPSGSSYEQYF; cdr3_nt: TGTGCCTGGAGCCCGGGACCTAGCGGGAGCTCCTACGAGCAGTACTTC
d_call: NA; v_call: TRBV12-3/TRBV12-4; clone_size: few; cdr3_length: 16; j_call: TRBJ2-7; cdr3_aa: CASSGGPIRPSYEQYF; cdr3_nt: TGTGCCAGCAGTGGGGGACCTATCAGGCCCTCCTACGAGCAGTACTTC
d_call: NA; v_call: TRBV20-1; clone_size: many; cdr3_length: 13; j_call: TRBJ2-7; cdr3_aa: CSALSGVDTEQYF; cdr3_nt: TGCAGTGCTCTCTCTGGGGTAGATACCGAGCAGTACTTC
d_call: NA; v_call: TRBV2; clone_size: many; cdr3_length: 14; j_call: TRBJ2-7; cdr3_aa: CASSEALRSYEQYF; cdr3_nt: TGTGCCAGCAGTGAAGCGCTTCGGAGCTACGAGCAGTACTTC
d_call: TRBD2; v_call: TRBV10-3; clone_size: many; cdr3_length: 13; j_call: TRBJ2-3; cdr3_aa: CAISEAGADTQYF; cdr3_nt: TGTGCCATCAGTGAGGCGGGAGCAGATACGCAGTATTTT
d_call: NA; v_call: TRBV11-2; clone_size: few; cdr3_length: 14; j_call: TRBJ2-1; cdr3_aa: CASSLVWGSSEQFF; cdr3_nt: TGTGCCAGCAGCTTAGTTTGGGGGTCCAGTGAGCAGTTCTTC
d_call: NA; v_call: TRBV5-1; clone_size: few; cdr3_length: 16; j_call: TRBJ1-2; cdr3_aa: CASSLEGRGFDYGYTF; cdr3_nt: TGCGCCAGCAGCTTGGAGGGCAGGGGATTCGACTATGGCTACACCTTC
d_call: NA; v_call: TRBV2; clone_size: NA; cdr3_length: 13; j_call: TRBJ1-4; cdr3_aa: CAGGENWGEKLFF; cdr3_nt: TGTGCCGGGGGGGAGAACTGGGGGGAAAAACTGTTTTTT
d_call: NA; v_call: TRBV28; clone_size: many; cdr3_length: 13; j_call: TRBJ1-1; cdr3_aa: CATSLRTRTEAFF; cdr3_nt: TGTGCCACCTCACTTCGGACTCGGACTGAAGCTTTCTTT
d_call: NA; v_call: TRBV19; clone_size: NA; cdr3_length: 13; j_call: TRBJ1-6; cdr3_aa: CASSEGGKAPLHF; cdr3_nt: TGTGCCAGTAGCGAAGGAGGAAAGGCACCCCTCCACTTT
d_call: NA; v_call: TRBV6-2/TRBV6-3; clone_size: NA; cdr3_length: 13; j_call: TRBJ1-6; cdr3_aa: CASSYYDNSPLHF; cdr3_nt: TGTGCCAGCAGTTACTACGACAATTCACCCCTCCACTTT
d_call: NA; v_call: TRBV28; clone_size: NA; cdr3_length: 12; j_call: TRBJ1-6; cdr3_aa: CASSPEKPPLHF; cdr3_nt: TGTGCCAGCAGTCCAGAGAAGCCACCCCTCCACTTT
d_call: NA; v_call: TRBV7-3; clone_size: NA; cdr3_length: 14; j_call: TRBJ1-2; cdr3_aa: CASRQGVVGYGYTF; cdr3_nt: TGTGCCAGCAGACAAGGGGTGGTGGGGTATGGCTACACCTTC
d_call: TRBD2; v_call: TRBV19; clone_size: NA; cdr3_length: 19; j_call: TRBJ2-1; cdr3_aa: CASSISGLAGAVSYGEQFF; cdr3_nt: TGTGCCAGTAGTATAAGTGGTCTAGCGGGAGCGGTCTCCTACGGTGAGCAGTTCTTC
d_call: NA; v_call: TRBV7-8; clone_size: few; cdr3_length: 14; j_call: TRBJ2-1; cdr3_aa: CASSRGRAANEQFF; cdr3_nt: TGTGCCAGCAGTCGGGGCAGGGCAGCTAATGAGCAGTTCTTC
d_call: NA; v_call: TRBV6-1; clone_size: many; cdr3_length: 13; j_call: TRBJ1-1; cdr3_aa: CASGNTLNTEAFF; cdr3_nt: TGTGCCAGCGGTAACACCCTGAACACTGAAGCTTTCTTT
d_call: TRBD1; v_call: TRBV28; clone_size: NA; cdr3_length: 16; j_call: TRBJ1-6; cdr3_aa: CASSPRQGSNNSPLHF; cdr3_nt: TGTGCCAGCAGTCCTCGACAGGGTAGCAATAATTCACCCCTCCACTTT
d_call: NA; v_call: TRBV7-6; clone_size: few; cdr3_length: 15; j_call: TRBJ1-1; cdr3_aa: CASSLGAGKTTEAFF; cdr3_nt: TGTGCCAGCAGCTTAGGGGCGGGGAAGACAACTGAAGCTTTCTTT
d_call: NA; v_call: TRBV7-2; clone_size: few; cdr3_length: 13; j_call: TRBJ2-7; cdr3_aa: CASSHQQGYEQYF; cdr3_nt: TGTGCCAGCAGCCACCAACAGGGCTACGAGCAGTACTTC
d_call: NA; v_call: TRBV4-1; clone_size: NA; cdr3_length: 15; j_call: TRBJ1-1; cdr3_aa: CASSPWADQGTEAFF; cdr3_nt: TGCGCCAGCAGCCCCTGGGCAGACCAAGGCACTGAAGCTTTCTTT
d_call: NA; v_call: TRBV19; clone_size: NA; cdr3_length: 14; j_call: TRBJ1-1; cdr3_aa: CASSGGAGRLEAFF; cdr3_nt: TGTGCCAGTAGTGGAGGGGCGGGACGCCTTGAAGCTTTCTTT
d_call: TRBD2; v_call: TRBV3-1; clone_size: NA; cdr3_length: 15; j_call: TRBJ2-5; cdr3_aa: CASSPGTTWGETQYF; cdr3_nt: TGTGCCAGCAGCCCCGGGACTACCTGGGGAGAGACCCAGTACTTC
d_call: TRBD2; v_call: TRBV7-2; clone_size: many; cdr3_length: 18; j_call: TRBJ2-1; cdr3_aa: CASSSRTSGRGTYNEQFF; cdr3_nt: TGTGCCAGCAGCTCCCGGACTAGCGGGAGAGGAACCTACAATGAGCAGTTCTTC
d_call: TRBD1; v_call: TRBV27; clone_size: many; cdr3_length: 18; j_call: TRBJ1-6; cdr3_aa: CASSLTAPGQGRTSPLHF; cdr3_nt: TGTGCCAGCAGTTTAACGGCCCCGGGACAGGGAAGAACTTCACCCCTCCACTTT
d_call: NA; v_call: TRBV7-2; clone_size: few; cdr3_length: 14; j_call: TRBJ2-3; cdr3_aa: CASSLADLGDTQYF; cdr3_nt: TGTGCCAGCAGCTTAGCGGATTTAGGAGATACGCAGTATTTT
d_call: TRBD1; v_call: TRBV28; clone_size: many; cdr3_length: 14; j_call: TRBJ1-5; cdr3_aa: CATHSGTGNQPQHF; cdr3_nt: TGTGCCACCCACTCCGGGACAGGGAATCAGCCCCAGCATTTT
d_call: TRBD1; v_call: TRBV19; clone_size: NA; cdr3_length: 15; j_call: TRBJ1-5; cdr3_aa: CASSPQGVNNQPQHF; cdr3_nt: TGTGCCAGTAGTCCCCAGGGGGTTAACAATCAGCCCCAGCATTTT
d_call: NA; v_call: TRBV6-1; clone_size: few; cdr3_length: 14; j_call: TRBJ1-6; cdr3_aa: CASVRGGLNSPLHF; cdr3_nt: TGTGCCAGTGTTAGGGGGGGCCTCAATTCACCCCTCCACTTT
d_call: TRBD2; v_call: TRBV20-1; clone_size: NA; cdr3_length: 15; j_call: TRBJ2-3; cdr3_aa: CSARVLAGKADTQYF; cdr3_nt: TGCAGTGCTAGGGTTCTAGCGGGAAAGGCAGATACGCAGTATTTT
d_call: TRBD2; v_call: TRBV19; clone_size: NA; cdr3_length: 14; j_call: TRBJ2-5; cdr3_aa: CASSISGIQETQYF; cdr3_nt: TGTGCCAGTAGTATAAGCGGGATCCAAGAGACCCAGTACTTC
d_call: TRBD2; v_call: TRBV2; clone_size: many; cdr3_length: 14; j_call: TRBJ2-5; cdr3_aa: CASTSLGLQETQYF; cdr3_nt: TGTGCCAGCACATCCCTGGGACTACAAGAGACCCAGTACTTC
d_call: TRBD2; v_call: TRBV7-6; clone_size: many; cdr3_length: 18; j_call: TRBJ2-1; cdr3_aa: CASIPLSVAGGGYNEQFF; cdr3_nt: TGTGCCAGCATCCCCCTCTCGGTAGCGGGAGGCGGGTACAATGAGCAGTTCTTC
d_call: NA; v_call: TRBV30; clone_size: few; cdr3_length: 14; j_call: TRBJ1-6; cdr3_aa: CAWTAGRSNSPLHF; cdr3_nt: TGTGCCTGGACCGCGGGACGGAGTAATTCACCCCTCCACTTT
d_call: NA; v_call: TRBV7-9; clone_size: NA; cdr3_length: 15; j_call: TRBJ1-1; cdr3_aa: CASSQMAGLNTEAFF; cdr3_nt: TGTGCCAGCAGCCAGATGGCAGGGTTGAACACTGAAGCTTTCTTT
d_call: NA; v_call: TRBV7-9; clone_size: many; cdr3_length: 15; j_call: TRBJ2-3; cdr3_aa: CASSLLAAGADTQYF; cdr3_nt: TGTGCCAGCAGCTTACTAGCAGCTGGCGCAGATACGCAGTATTTT
d_call: TRBD2; v_call: TRBV5-4; clone_size: NA; cdr3_length: 15; j_call: TRBJ2-1; cdr3_aa: CASSWGGLAGGEQIF; cdr3_nt: TGTGCCAGCAGCTGGGGGGGACTAGCGGGAGGAGAGCAGATCTTC
d_call: TRBD2; v_call: TRBV29-1; clone_size: NA; cdr3_length: 16; j_call: TRBJ2-3; cdr3_aa: CSVEGTSGGLADTQYF; cdr3_nt: TGCAGCGTTGAGGGGACTAGCGGGGGCTTAGCAGATACGCAGTATTTT
d_call: TRBD1; v_call: TRBV19; clone_size: few; cdr3_length: 16; j_call: TRBJ1-2; cdr3_aa: CASSTRSRTGGSGYTF; cdr3_nt: TGTGCCAGTAGTACTAGGTCGCGGACAGGGGGCTCTGGCTACACCTTC
d_call: NA; v_call: TRBV6-1; clone_size: NA; cdr3_length: 15; j_call: TRBJ1-3; cdr3_aa: CASSYPGLSGNTIYF; cdr3_nt: TGTGCCAGCAGTTATCCCGGACTTTCTGGAAACACCATATATTTT
d_call: NA; v_call: TRBV27; clone_size: NA; cdr3_length: 13; j_call: TRBJ1-2; cdr3_aa: CASSLRGRRGYTF; cdr3_nt: TGTGCCAGCAGTTTAAGAGGGAGGAGAGGCTACACCTTC
d_call: NA; v_call: TRBV3-1; clone_size: many; cdr3_length: 12; j_call: TRBJ2-7; cdr3_aa: CASSLRPYEQYF; cdr3_nt: TGTGCCAGCAGCCTAAGGCCATACGAGCAGTACTTC
d_call: TRBD2; v_call: TRBV7-9; clone_size: many; cdr3_length: 15; j_call: TRBJ2-3; cdr3_aa: CASSLRLAGADTQYF; cdr3_nt: TGTGCCAGCAGCTTAAGGCTAGCGGGAGCAGATACGCAGTATTTT
d_call: NA; v_call: TRBV19; clone_size: NA; cdr3_length: 14; j_call: TRBJ1-5; cdr3_aa: CASSNRRNFQPQHF; cdr3_nt: TGTGCCAGTAGTAACCGGAGGAACTTTCAGCCCCAGCATTTT
d_call: TRBD1; v_call: TRBV30; clone_size: NA; cdr3_length: 16; j_call: TRBJ2-3; cdr3_aa: CAWSRAAGGAADTQYF; cdr3_nt: TGTGCCTGGAGCCGAGCCGCAGGGGGCGCGGCGGATACGCAGTATTTT